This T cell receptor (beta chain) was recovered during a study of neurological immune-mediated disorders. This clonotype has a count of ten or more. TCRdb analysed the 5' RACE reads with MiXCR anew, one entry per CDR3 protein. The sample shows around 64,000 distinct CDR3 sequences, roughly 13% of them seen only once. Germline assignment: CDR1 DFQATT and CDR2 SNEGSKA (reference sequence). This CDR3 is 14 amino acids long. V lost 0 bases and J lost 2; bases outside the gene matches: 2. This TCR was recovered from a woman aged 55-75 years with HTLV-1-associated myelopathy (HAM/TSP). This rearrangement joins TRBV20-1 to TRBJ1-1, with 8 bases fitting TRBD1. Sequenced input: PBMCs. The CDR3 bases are TGCAGTGCTAGAGATCCAGGGGGCAACACTGAAGCTTTCTTT. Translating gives CSARDPGGNTEAFF.